This T cell receptor (beta chain) was recorded in a study of CD8 T cells in Susac syndrome. RNA in amounts of about 0.45 to 1 ug was reverse transcribed with random hexamers. Coverage of TCR beta CDR3 amplification by immunoSEQ multiplex PCR extended to 54 Vbeta and 13 Jbeta. TCRdb called the immunoSEQ multiplex PCR reads again in MiXCR, with one record for every CDR3 protein. The profile shows about 180,000 distinct CDR3 sequences, 85% to 95% of them singletons. CD8+ and CD4+ T cells from blood underwent TCR beta sequencing. Through negative isolation, CD4+ and CD8+ T cells were obtained, while TEMRA cells were enriched using FACS. This CDR3 spans 18 amino acids. The V and J ends lost 4 bases and 0 bases, in that order; junction bases with no gene match: 6. CDR1 SGHRS and CDR2 YFSETQ come from the germline V gene.

V gene TRBV5-1 combines with J gene TRBJ2-3; 15 nucleotides agree with TRBD2. The receptor comes from a human donor with multiple sclerosis. Source material: CD8+ T cells from PBMCs. The CDR3 DNA reads as TGCGCCAGCAGCCACGGACTAGCGGGGGGGACTAGCACAGATACGCAGTATTTT. This translates into CASSHGLAGGTSTDTQYF.